Reported below is one T cell receptor beta chain. Its antigen is as yet unknown. Losses at the gene ends were 7 bases for V and 4 bases for J; bases not matched to a gene: 9. This CDR3 contains 14 residues. In germline, CDR1 is MNHEY, CDR2 SVGAGI. Profiling relied on immunoSEQ multiplex PCR, and the TCRdb table lists in-frame clones only, not all of them. Of tens of thousands of clones listed, more than 75% are singletons. Related graft donors supplied nonmyeloablative bone marrow transplants, and mixed chimerism was transient. The source of the sample is a study of Tregs in tolerant kidney transplant recipients. Study outcomes and limitations: In tolerant patients, donor-specific Tregs outgrew total Tregs, suggesting antigen-driven expansion.

The TCR was taken from a human patient who received a combined kidney and bone marrow transplant. Part of the T cell pool may stem from the graft donor. The V gene is TRBV6-5, the J gene TRBJ1-2; 7 bases line up with TRBD1. This sample comprised CD4+ T cells from blood (PBMCs), obtained 6 months after the transplant. As DNA, the CDR3 is TGTGCCAGCACTAAAGGACAGGTTGGCTATGGCTACACCTTC. Translated: CASTKGQVGYGYTF.